The rows below give T cell receptor beta chains drawn from one sample of a study of persistence of HIV-infected CD4 T cells. The protocol was immunoSEQ multiplex PCR, while the TCRdb copy is restricted to in-frame clones and leaves out a portion. The data contain 25,000 to 35,000 clones, 75% to 85% of them singletons. Which antigens these TCRs recognize remains unknown. The sample was CD4+ T cells sorted from PBMCs after roughly 18-hour stimulation, taken from a patient who received antiretroviral therapy. The receptors come from an adult man with HIV who was CMV-seropositive. Both conserved end residues are part of each CDR3. The order of the fields is clone size, J gene, D gene, V gene, CDR3 protein, CDR3 DNA. A D gene is named only where the DNA matches it firmly. Size values are once, few and many counts, or a class for expanded clones, and some rows have none.

>NA|TRBJ1-6|TRBD1|TRBV23-1
CASSQLRGQGANNSPLHF
TGCGCCAGCAGTCAACTGAGGGGACAGGGGGCAAATAATTCACCCCTCCACTTT
>NA|TRBJ1-4|NA|TRBV7-7
CASSPGVSGSAKEKLFF
TGTGCTAGCAGCCCCGGGGTATCAGGTTCTGCGAAAGAAAAACTGTTTTTT
>NA|TRBJ2-1|TRBD2|TRBV30
CAWSVRGVEQFF
TGTGCCTGGAGTGTACGGGGGGTTGAGCAGTTCTTC
>NA|TRBJ1-3|NA|TRBV7-8
CASSSLRGSGNTIYF
TGTGCCAGCAGCTCGCTCAGGGGAAGTGGAAACACCATATATTTT
>NA|TRBJ1-6|TRBD1|TRBV9
CASSSGQGLSSPLHF
TGTGCCAGCAGCTCGGGACAGGGATTGAGTTCACCCCTCCACTTT
>NA|TRBJ2-7|NA|TRBV6-6
CASSYSTGYFNEQYF
TGTGCCAGCAGTTACTCTACAGGGTATTTCAACGAGCAGTACTTC
>NA|TRBJ1-1|NA|TRBV9
CASSVSGNTEAFF
TGTGCCAGCAGCGTCTCAGGGAACACTGAAGCTTTCTTT
>NA|TRBJ2-2|TRBD2|TRBV3-1/TRBV3-2
CASTLSRGGRGTGELFF
TGTGCCAGCACACTCTCACGGGGGGGCCGTGGCACCGGGGAGCTGTTTTTT
>NA|TRBJ1-6|TRBD1|TRBV28
CASRPTGGGLNSPLHF
TGTGCCAGCAGACCTACAGGGGGCGGGCTTAATTCACCCCTCCACTTT
>NA|TRBJ1-5|NA|TRBV6-6
CASTRGRLFSNQPQHF
TGTGCCAGCACCCGTGGTAGGCTTTTTAGCAATCAGCCCCAGCATTTT
>NA|TRBJ2-2|NA|TRBV19
CASSTGPNTGELFF
TGTGCCAGTAGTACCGGGCCCAACACCGGGGAGCTGTTTTTT
>NA|TRBJ2-5|TRBD1|TRBV6-5
CASRGTGVETQYF
TGTGCCAGCAGGGGGACAGGGGTTGAGACCCAGTACTTC
>NA|TRBJ2-7|TRBD2|TRBV28
CASSLSLAGVGEQYF
TGTGCCAGCAGTTTATCTCTAGCGGGGGTCGGCGAGCAGTACTTC
>once|TRBJ2-4|NA|TRBV5-1
CASSLGHTGSLAKNIQYF
TGCGCCAGCAGCTTGGGACACACAGGGAGCCTAGCCAAAAACATTCAGTACTTC
>NA|TRBJ1-5|TRBD1|TRBV6-5
CASRRTGSNQPQHF
TGTGCCAGCAGGCGGACAGGGTCCAATCAGCCCCAGCATTTT
>NA|TRBJ2-2|NA|TRBV9
CASSVGGERGELFF
TGTGCCAGCAGCGTAGGGGGTGAACGCGGGGAGCTGTTTTTT
>NA|TRBJ2-7|NA|TRBV7-9
CAGGREASYEQYF
TGTGCCGGGGGGCGGGAAGCCTCCTACGAGCAGTACTTC
>NA|TRBJ2-7|NA|TRBV6-2/TRBV6-3
CASSIEWGASYEQYF
TGTGCCAGCAGTATTGAATGGGGGGCCTCCTACGAGCAGTACTTC
>NA|TRBJ2-7|TRBD1|TRBV28
CASSSPSTGRRHEQYF
TGTGCCAGCAGTTCCCCCTCGACAGGGCGCCGCCACGAGCAGTACTTC
>NA|TRBJ1-6|NA|TRBV28
CASNLQGMVGSPLHF
TGTGCCAGCAATTTACAGGGAATGGTCGGTTCACCCCTCCACTTT
>NA|TRBJ1-6|NA|TRBV3-1/TRBV3-2
CASSGGRGSPLHF
TGTGCCAGCAGCGGGGGTAGAGGTTCACCCCTCCACTTT
>few|TRBJ1-1|NA|TRBV19
CASSIAVRSEAFF
TGTGCCAGTAGTATCGCGGTCCGGAGTGAAGCTTTCTTT
>few|TRBJ1-2|NA|TRBV7-9
CASSLWQGDYGYTF
TGTGCCAGCAGCTTATGGCAGGGTGACTATGGCTACACCTTC
>NA|TRBJ2-5|NA|TRBV2
CASRLVGETQYF
TGTGCCAGCAGACTAGTGGGCGAGACCCAGTACTTC
>NA|TRBJ2-2|NA|TRBV19
CASSISRSTGELFF
TGTGCCAGTAGTATTAGTAGGAGCACCGGGGAGCTGTTTTTT
>NA|TRBJ1-3|NA|TRBV6-6
CASSKTRSGNTIYF
TGTGCCAGCAGTAAAACGCGCTCTGGAAACACCATATATTTT
>NA|TRBJ2-3|NA|TRBV5-1
CASSLGLEVDTQYF
TGCGCCAGCAGCTTGGGGCTAGAAGTTGATACGCAGTATTTT
>NA|TRBJ1-2|TRBD1|TRBV7-9
CASSSPKRQGPSDPYGYTF
TGTGCCAGCAGCTCCCCGAAAAGACAGGGCCCTTCCGATCCTTATGGCTACACCTTC
>NA|TRBJ2-3|NA|TRBV5-1
CASSLRVFTDTQYF
TGCGCCAGCAGCCTCAGGGTTTTCACAGATACGCAGTATTTT
>NA|TRBJ2-3|NA|TRBV21-1
CASSSPYTSGASTDTQYF
TGTGCCAGCAGCTCACCGTATACTAGCGGGGCTAGCACAGATACGCAGTATTTT
>NA|TRBJ1-4|NA|TRBV4-2
CASSQAYGGANEKLFF
TGTGCCAGCAGCCAAGCATATGGGGGGGCTAATGAAAAACTGTTTTTT
>NA|TRBJ1-6|NA|TRBV10-3
CAISESTQGQPPLHF
TGTGCCATCAGTGAGTCGACGCAGGGTCAGCCACCCCTCCACTTT
>NA|TRBJ2-7|NA|TRBV27
CASSLQGLSSYEQYF
TGTGCCAGCAGTTTACAGGGTTTGAGCTCCTACGAGCAGTACTTC
>NA|TRBJ1-5|NA|TRBV19
CASSMGSRARTYSNQPQHF
TGTGCCAGTAGTATGGGATCCAGGGCCAGAACTTATAGCAATCAGCCCCAGCATTTT
>once|TRBJ2-5|TRBD2|TRBV14
CASSQDLRVAGEQETQYF
TGTGCCAGCAGCCAAGATTTACGGGTAGCGGGAGAACAAGAGACCCAGTACTTC
>NA|TRBJ2-7|NA|TRBV5-6
CASSLENSGQYF
TGTGCCAGCAGCTTGGAAAACTCGGGACAGTACTTC
>NA|TRBJ1-5|TRBD1|TRBV5-1
CASSWQGDSNQPQHF
TGCGCCAGCAGCTGGCAGGGGGATAGCAATCAGCCCCAGCATTTT
>NA|TRBJ1-6|TRBD1|TRBV10-3
CAIGDSSYNSPLHF
TGTGCCATCGGGGACAGCTCCTATAATTCACCCCTCCACTTT
>once|TRBJ2-1|TRBD1|TRBV5-5
CASSLATDRVYNEQFF
TGTGCCAGCAGCCTGGCCACTGACAGGGTTTACAATGAGCAGTTCTTC
>NA|TRBJ1-5|NA|TRBV30
CAWSVNGPNQPQHF
TGTGCCTGGAGTGTAAACGGCCCCAATCAGCCCCAGCATTTT
>NA|TRBJ2-5|NA|TRBV6-5
CASSWEYQETQYF
TGTGCCAGCAGCTGGGAGTACCAAGAGACCCAGTACTTC